Below, 18 T cell receptor beta chains from the same sample are listed, as sequenced in a study of esophageal squamous cell carcinoma under preoperative chemotherapy. Time point meaning: after preoperative PTX-NDP chemotherapy. Each CDR3 protein is one row after TCRdb ran MiXCR on the PCR reads. The repertoire includes 9,500 to 12,000 distinct CDR3 sequences, more than 60% of them detected once, and 29% sits in the top ten. Collection of the sample occurred from a patient given preoperative chemotherapy. The receptor source for this set is a human donor with esophageal squamous cell carcinoma. The donor label of this sample is uncertain.

This clonotype was counted ten times or more. One end of the junction is discordant with germline, which a read error may explain. The chain uses TRBV6-6 and TRBJ1-1; D call uncertain. Germline V gives CDR1 MNHNY, CDR2 SVGAGI (reference sequence). The CDR3 runs to 11 residues. The CDR3 DNA follows: TGTGCCAGCAGTTCCAACAGTGAAGCTTTCTTT. Protein product: CASSSNSEAFF.

Written as DNA, the CDR3 is TGTGCCAGCAGTGACTCGGGGAGCGGGAGCCCAGAGACCCAGTATTTT. Translating it yields CASSDSGSGSPETQYF. The rearrangement uses TRBV6-4 and TRBJ2-5; 8 bases map to TRBD2. The end of the DNA fits TRBJ2-3 better, so the J call may be wrong. CDR1 is MRHNA and CDR2 is SNTAGT in the germline V gene. CDR3 length equals 16 residues.

The chain joins TRBV6-1 to TRBJ2-3; D remains ambiguous. V lost 2 bases to trimming and J lost 11 bases, with 11 bases between them. Germline CDR1 is MNHNS and CDR2 is SASEGT. The length of the CDR3 is 12 residues. The CDR3: CASSELSPLQYF. The CDR3 bases are TGTGCCAGCAGTGAATTGTCGCCATTGCAGTATTTT.

A few counts support this clonotype. This chain uses TRBV7-2 with TRBJ2-2; D gene unclear. This CDR3 contains 12 residues. In germline, CDR1 is SGHTA, CDR2 FQGNSA. Trimming removed 8 bases at V and 4 bases at J, with 8 bases between. CDR3: CASSVGTGELFF. CDR3 DNA sequence: TGTGCCAGCTCAGTGGGCACCGGGGAGCTGTTTTTT. Full variable domain (missing parts from reference TRBV7-2 and TRBJ2-2): GAGVSQSPSNKVTEKGKDVELRCDPISGHTALYWYRQSLGQGLEFLIYFQGNSAPDKSGLPSDRFSAERTGGSVSTLTIQRTQQEDSAVYLCASSVGTGELFFGEGSRLTVL.

By sample share, this clonotype is large. The chain links TRBV6-1 to TRBJ1-1, with D maybe TRBD1 (5 bases). The V end lost 6 bases, the J end lost 2 bases, and 10 bases lay between the germline ends. The CDR3 runs 13 residues. The germline gives CDR1 MNHNS, CDR2 SASEGT. As DNA, the CDR3 is TGTGCCAGCAGGAGGACAAGCAACACTGAAGCTTTCTTT. Translating it yields CASRRTSNTEAFF.

The V and J genes are TRBV6-5 and TRBJ2-1; D unclear. This CDR3 contains 14 residues. The germline V gene has CDR1 MNHEY and CDR2 SVGAGI. Trimming removed 6 bases from V and 6 bases from J, with 15 bases in between. This CDR3 is CASRLGRGLNEQFF. CDR3 bases: TGTGCCAGCAGGTTAGGACGCGGTCTCAATGAGCAGTTCTTC.

In this sample, this clonotype turned up many times. J is TRBJ2-3 and V is TRBV12-3 or TRBV12-4; TRBD2 matches 10 bases. The CDR3 loop spans 15 amino acids. V gave up 6 bases and J gave up 1 base; unmatched junction bases: 4. CDR3 in amino acids: CASSVAGGGTDTQYF. Here the CDR3 DNA reads TGTGCCAGCAGCGTAGCGGGAGGCGGCACAGATACGCAGTATTTT.

This chain joins TRBV7-2 and TRBJ2-3; D is unclear. The CDR3 is 11 residues long. Germline values: CDR1 SGHTA, CDR2 FQGNSA. V shed 0 bases and J shed 5 bases, with 0 bases lying between them. CDR3 DNA sequence: TGTGCCAGCAGCTTAGCAGATACGCAGTATTTT. This encodes CASSLADTQYF.

This clonotype counts as medium-sized. The chain uses TRBV6-1 and TRBJ2-3; the match to TRBD2 covers 8 bases. Germline lookup yields CDR1 MNHNS and CDR2 SASEGT. The CDR3 is made up of 14 amino acids. Trimming cost V 7 bases and J 6 bases; bases outside gene matches: 9. As DNA, the CDR3 is TGTGCCAGCAAGACGGGAGGGCCGGGGGATACGCAGTATTTT. It codes for CASKTGGPGDTQYF.

The chain recombines TRBV6-1 with TRBJ2-4; D is undetermined. In germline, CDR1 is MNHNS, CDR2 SASEGT. With 0 bases removed from V and 13 bases from J, the gap between germline ends came to 28 bases. This CDR3 is 18 amino acids long. This CDR3 is CASSEASEAGFAKEIQYF. CDR3 nucleotide sequence: TGTGCCAGCAGTGAAGCCTCGGAAGCCGGCTTTGCCAAAGAGATCCAGTACTTC.

This clonotype was seen at least ten times. The chain employs TRBV27 and TRBJ2-1; possibly TRBD1 or TRBD2 for D (5 bases each). This CDR3 has 13 amino acids. The V and J ends lost 5 bases and 5 bases respectively, with 10 bases between them. Germline V gene sequence: CDR1 MNHEY, CDR2 SMNVEV (reference sequence). CDR3 DNA: TGTGCCAGCAGTCGTCTGGGGGACAATGAGCAGTTCTTC. Amino acids: CASSRLGDNEQFF.

Turning to this clonotype: Germline and junction disagree at one end, which may indicate a read error. The chain joins TRBV6-1 to TRBJ2-1; D is perhaps TRBD1 (6 bases). Germline V gene lookup returns CDR1 MNHNS and CDR2 SASEGT. The CDR3 totals 16 residues. CDR3 protein: CASRGFGGNYKETQYF. For the CDR3, the DNA is TGTGCCAGCAGGGGATTTGGGGGCAATTACAAAGAGACGCAGTATTTC.

This clonotype has only a few counts. The chain employs TRBV6-2 or TRBV6-3 and TRBJ2-5; tentative D call: TRBD2 (5 bases). CDR1 MNHEY and CDR2 SVGEGT come from the germline V gene. V shed 0 bases and J shed 11 bases, with 10 bases lying between them. CDR3 length: 12 residues. The CDR3 DNA reads TGTGCCAGCAGTTACTCAGGAGGTGAGCAGTACTTC. Encoded protein: CASSYSGGEQYF.

This clonotype counts as medium-sized. This chain links TRBV6-1 with TRBJ1-2; TRBD1 matches at 8 bases. The V gene end was trimmed by 10 bases and the J gene end by 2 bases; junction bases not matched to a gene: 9. Germline V gene sequence: CDR1 MNHNS, CDR2 SASEGT. This CDR3 spans 14 amino acids. CDR3 region: CATIPWTGNYGYTF. The CDR3 DNA follows: TGTGCCACCATCCCGTGGACAGGGAACTATGGCTACACCTTC.

The rearrangement uses TRBV6-1 and TRBJ2-7; 7 bases line up with TRBD2. The germline gives CDR1 MNHNS, CDR2 SASEGT. J gave up 2 bases and V 3 bases, and 7 bases lay outside the gene matches. CDR3 length equals 15 residues. The CDR3 sequence: CASSEGLGLPYEQYF. For the CDR3, the DNA is TGTGCCAGCAGTGAGGGACTGGGACTACCCTACGAGCAGTACTTC.

In this sample, this clonotype is large. The chain uses TRBV6-5 and TRBJ2-1; D is unresolved. Between the trimmed V and J ends, which lost 2 bases and 0 bases, there was a span of 8 bases. CDR1 is MNHEY, CDR2 SVGAGI, per germline. This CDR3 spans 15 amino acids. The CDR3 protein is CASSYTPSSYNEQFF. CDR3 nucleotides: TGTGCCAGCAGTTACACCCCTAGCTCCTACAATGAGCAGTTCTTC.

Comments on this clonotype: Compared with germline, one end of the junction differs, possibly owing to a read error. The rearrangement uses TRBV6-1 and TRBJ2-3; D assignment may be TRBD1 or TRBD2 (7 bases each). The CDR3 is 18 residues long. Germline V gene data show CDR1 as MNHNS and CDR2 as SASEGT. The DNA of the CDR3 is TGTGCCAGCAGTGAGAGGGCAGGGGGGGTTTCTGACACAGATACGCAGTACTTT. Protein product: CASSERAGGVSDTDTQYF.

This clonotype ranks as medium-sized. The chain combines TRBV6-1 with TRBJ2-1; maybe TRBD2 (6 bases). The end of the DNA aligns better with TRBJ2-7, so the J call may be wrong. This CDR3 is built from 14 residues. Germline-derived CDR1 and CDR2 are MNHNS and SASEGT. In nucleotides, the CDR3 is TGTGCCAGCAGTGAAGCCGGGGACTTGTACGAGCAGTACTTC. This gives the protein CASSEAGDLYEQYF.